The 26 T cell receptor beta chains below all came from one sample that was sequenced in a study of CD8+ T cells in alopecia areata. cDNA reverse transcribed from extracted RNA served as the sequencing template. Produced via immunoSEQ multiplex PCR; TCRdb's table is partial and in-frame only. This table holds 200,000 or so clones, over 45% found once. The treatment: oral pan-JAK inhibitor, 5-10 mg twice daily. The specimen comprised CD4+ T cells sorted from blood, sampled at week 24, from a patient treated with tofacitinib. These receptors were obtained from a human donor with alopecia areata.

The chain couples TRBV7-3 to TRBJ2-2; D is possibly TRBD1 or TRBD2 (5 bases each). The V end lost 5 bases, the J end lost 4 bases, and 8 bases lay between the germline ends. This CDR3 has 13 residues. Germline CDR1 reads SGHTA; CDR2 reads FQGTGA. The CDR3 region is CASSDGTTGELFF. The CDR3 coding sequence is TGTGCCAGCAGCGATGGGACCACCGGGGAGCTGTTTTTT.

In this sample, this clone turned up a few times. The V gene is TRBV29-1, the J gene TRBJ2-4; D might be TRBD2 (6 bases). The V and J ends lost 3 bases and 6 bases respectively, with 9 bases between them. Germline loops: CDR1 SQVTM, CDR2 ANQGSEA. The CDR3 has 12 amino acids. The DNA of the CDR3 is TGCAGCGTTGAGGGGAGGAGAAACATTCAGTACTTC. Translation: CSVEGRRNIQYF.

This chain connects TRBV11-2 to TRBJ2-6; D gene uncertain. V lost 3 bases, J lost 2 bases, and 14 bases lay in between. CDR1 is SGHAT and CDR2 is FQNNGV in the germline V gene. The CDR3 contains 17 residues. The CDR3 DNA sequence: TGTGCCAGCAGCTTGGGTAGGATAAAAGCTGGGGCCAACGTCCTGACTTTC. This sequence encodes CASSLGRIKAGANVLTF.

The rearrangement links TRBV13 to TRBJ1-6, with 8 bases matching TRBD1. Per the germline V gene, CDR1 is PRHDT and CDR2 is FYEKMQ (reference sequence). With 5 bases clipped from V and 9 bases from J, the junction kept 6 bases outside the gene matches. This CDR3 is built from 14 residues. For the CDR3, the DNA is TGTGCCAGCAGCCAGACAGGGGTTGGTTCACCCCTCCACTTT. Translation gives CASSQTGVGSPLHF.

The J gene is TRBJ2-5, the V gene TRBV29-1; no clear D gene. This CDR3 is 15 amino acids long. The V gene's germline CDR1 is SQVTM and CDR2 ANQGSEA. V lost 3 bases and J 4 bases, leaving 18 bases between the germline ends. CDR3 in DNA: TGCAGCGTTGAGAATTCAGGAGTATCGGTAGAGACCCAGTACTTC. It translates to CSVENSGVSVETQYF.

This clone has only a few counts. This chain connects TRBV10-3 to TRBJ1-2; the match to TRBD1 covers 9 bases. Germline CDR1 and CDR2: ENHRY and SYGVKD. The CDR3 loop spans 16 amino acids. Unmatched junction bases numbered 13, after V lost 5 bases and J lost 6 bases. The CDR3 loop is CAISLDPRQGVHGYTF. In DNA form, the CDR3 reads TGTGCCATCAGTCTGGATCCCAGACAGGGGGTTCATGGCTACACCTTC.

Worth noting for this clone: Other DNA sequences in the sample encode the same CDR3. This chain connects TRBV2 to TRBJ2-7; D is uncertain. The CDR3 runs to 10 residues. Trimming stripped 6 bases from V and 4 bases from J, with 4 bases between. Germline V gives CDR1 SNHLY, CDR2 FYNNEI. DNA of the CDR3: TGTGCCAGCAGCGTGTACGAGCAGTACTTC. Encoded protein: CASSVYEQYF. Based on the CDR3 plus reference TRBV2 and TRBJ2-7, the full variable domain is EPEVTQTPSHQVTQMGQEVILRCVPISNHLYFYWYRQILGQKVEFLVSFYNNEISEKSEIFDDQFSVERPDGSNFTLKIRSTKLEDSAMYFCASSVYEQYFGPGTRLTVT.

The rearrangement joins TRBV5-1 to TRBJ2-3, with D unresolved. The CDR3 runs 13 residues. The V gene lost 5 bases and the J gene lost 0 bases, with 7 bases spanning the gap. Germline V gives CDR1 SGHRS, CDR2 YFSETQ. In nucleotides, the CDR3 is TGCGCCAGCAGAGGGTATAGCACAGATACGCAGTATTTT. It yields the protein CASRGYSTDTQYF.

The chain couples TRBV5-6 to TRBJ2-5, with a tentative D call TRBD1 (6 bases). The CDR3 has 14 residues. V was clipped by 4 bases and J by 1 base, with 11 bases between them. CDR1 is SGHDT and CDR2 is YYEEEE in the germline V gene. The CDR3 DNA follows: TGTGCCAGCAGCCCCTGGACAGCCCAAGAGACCCAGTACTTC. Residues: CASSPWTAQETQYF.

The V call is TRBV5-6, the J call TRBJ2-7; no clear D. Germline V gene data show CDR1 as SGHDT and CDR2 as YYEEEE. The CDR3 loop spans 13 amino acids. V was trimmed by 4 bases and J by 3 bases, leaving 11 bases between them. As DNA, the CDR3 is TGTGCCAGCAGCCCGTCCTACGGCTACGAGCAGTACTTC. This codes for CASSPSYGYEQYF.

This CDR3 is CASRQQSNSGNTIYF. The CDR3 DNA reads TGCGCCAGCAGACAACAGAGCAACTCTGGAAACACCATATATTTT. The chain uses TRBV5-1 and TRBJ1-3; D is undetermined. The V gene's germline CDR1 is SGHRS and CDR2 YFSETQ. This CDR3 comprises 15 residues. Trimming took off 5 bases at V and 0 bases at J, with 12 bases between the two ends.

The chain couples TRBV9 to TRBJ2-1; D is unresolved. The CDR3 covers 13 residues. CDR1 and CDR2 (germline): SGDLS, YYNGEE. V shed 4 bases and J shed 8 bases, with 13 bases lying between them. CDR3 coding DNA: TGTGCCAGCAGCTTAGCAGGCTTCCATGAGCAGTTCTTC. It translates to CASSLAGFHEQFF. Looking up the rest from reference TRBV9 and TRBJ2-1 gives the full variable domain: DSGVTQTPKHLITATGQRVTLRCSPRSGDLSVYWYQQSLDQGLQFLIQYYNGEERAKGNILERFSAQQFPDLHSELNLSSLELGDSALYFCASSLAGFHEQFFGPGTRLTVL.

In DNA form, the CDR3 reads TGTGCCTGGAGTGGAATCGGGCTGGCCCAGTACTTC. This sequence encodes CAWSGIGLAQYF. This rearrangement joins TRBV30 to TRBJ2-5; D uncertain. Trimming cost V 1 base and J 9 bases, with 12 bases left between them. This CDR3 is built from 12 residues. Per the germline V gene, CDR1 is GTSNPN and CDR2 is SVGIG (reference sequence).

CDR3 region: CSVGRGNTEAFF. DNA of the CDR3: TGCAGCGTTGGTCGAGGGAACACTGAAGCTTTCTTT. The rearrangement uses TRBV29-1 and TRBJ1-1; D call uncertain. CDR3 length: 12 residues. The germline CDR1 and CDR2 sequences are SQVTM and ANQGSEA. The germline V and J ends were trimmed by 4 bases and 1 base, with 7 bases remaining between them.

The genes are TRBV5-1 and TRBJ2-3, with D unclear. The germline gives CDR1 SGHRS, CDR2 YFSETQ. Trimming stripped 5 bases from V and 6 bases from J, with 16 bases between. The CDR3 is 14 amino acids. The CDR3 reads CASRSASPEDTQYF. CDR3 sequence (DNA): TGCGCCAGCAGGTCGGCCTCCCCGGAGGATACGCAGTATTTT.

This sequence joins TRBV10-3 and TRBJ2-5; TRBD2 agrees at 10 bases. CDR3 length: 17 residues. Germline loops: CDR1 ENHRY, CDR2 SYGVKD. V shed 1 base, J shed 2 bases, and the junction held 7 bases outside the gene matches. CDR3 loop: CAISEYLQLAGQETQYF. CDR3 sequence (DNA): TGTGCCATCAGTGAGTACCTCCAACTAGCGGGACAAGAGACCCAGTACTTC.

The CDR3 DNA reads as TGCGCCAGCAGCGCCCAGGGGGCTGAAGCTTTCTTT. Its translation: CASSAQGAEAFF. The chain carries TRBV5-1 and TRBJ1-1; 7 bases align to TRBD1. There are 12 residues in the CDR3. The junction had 3 bases not matched to a gene; V was cut back by 4 bases and J by 6 bases. Germline V gives CDR1 SGHRS, CDR2 YFSETQ.

V is TRBV9 and J is TRBJ1-2, with 7 bases aligning to TRBD1. CDR1 is SGDLS and CDR2 is YYNGEE in the germline V gene. The V and J ends lost 4 bases and 4 bases, in that order; junction bases with no gene match: 4. CDR3 length equals 13 residues. The CDR3 nucleotides are TGTGCCAGCAGCCATGACAGGGTCTATGGCTACACCTTC. This sequence encodes CASSHDRVYGYTF.

This chain uses TRBV5-1 with TRBJ2-2; TRBD1 aligns across 10 bases. Trimming at V came to 4 bases and at J to 3 bases, leaving 6 bases not matched to a gene. The CDR3 covers 16 residues. CDR1 SGHRS and CDR2 YFSETQ come from the germline V gene. As DNA, the CDR3 is TGCGCCAGCAGCCCCCGGGACAGGGGAGACACCGGGGAGCTGTTTTTT. Translation: CASSPRDRGDTGELFF.

The chain links TRBV7-3 to TRBJ2-2; no clear D. Germline loops: CDR1 SGHTA, CDR2 FQGTGA. V lost 2 bases, J lost 6 bases, and 16 bases lay in between. CDR3 size: 16 residues. The DNA of the CDR3 is TGTGCCAGCAGCTTAGTCGCCAGCTCTAGGTCCGGGGAGCTGTTTTTT. This encodes CASSLVASSRSGELFF.

The chain combines TRBV2 with TRBJ2-7, with D uncertain. The V gene's germline CDR1 is SNHLY and CDR2 FYNNEI. The CDR3 extends over 12 amino acids. Trimming shortened V by 1 base and J by 6 bases, and 7 bases separated the two germline ends. The CDR3 sequence: CASSEGQGEQYF. CDR3 nucleotides: TGTGCCAGCAGTGAAGGACAAGGCGAGCAGTACTTC.

The chain uses TRBV6-6 and TRBJ2-7; the match to TRBD1 covers 12 bases. Unmatched junction bases numbered 7, after V lost 0 bases and J lost 7 bases. Germline V gives CDR1 MNHNY, CDR2 SVGAGI (reference sequence). The CDR3 totals 16 residues. The chain's CDR3 is CASSYSSGTGGNEQYF. The CDR3 DNA is TGTGCCAGCAGTTACTCGAGCGGGACAGGGGGCAATGAGCAGTACTTC.

The chain employs TRBV5-1 and TRBJ2-3; D is unclear. The CDR3 loop spans 14 amino acids. CDR1 and CDR2 (germline): SGHRS, YFSETQ. V gave up 0 bases and J gave up 5 bases, with 10 bases separating them. The CDR3 DNA reads TGCGCCAGCAGCTTGGGACGGCCCCTAGATACGCAGTATTTT. Residues: CASSLGRPLDTQYF. The variable domain in full, with the rest retrieved from reference TRBV5-1 and TRBJ2-3, is KAGVTQTPRYLIKTRGQQVTLSCSPISGHRSVSWYQQTPGQGLQFLFEYFSETQRNKGNFPGRFSGRQFSNSRSEMNVSTLELGDSALYLCASSLGRPLDTQYFGPGTRLTVL.

The sample holds a few counts of this clone. The rearrangement uses TRBV29-1 and TRBJ1-5, with 8 bases aligning to TRBD1. Germline CDR1 SQVTM, CDR2 ANQGSEA. This CDR3 has 15 residues. J lost 4 bases, V lost 4 bases, and 9 bases had no gene match. CDR3 residues: CSVATGGGENQPQHF. The CDR3 coding sequence is TGCAGCGTTGCTACAGGGGGGGGAGAAAATCAGCCCCAGCATTTT.

The chain combines TRBV29-1 with TRBJ2-3; the match to TRBD2 covers 10 bases. The CDR3 loop spans 16 amino acids. Unmatched junction bases numbered 13, after V lost 7 bases and J lost 3 bases. Germline V gene lookup returns CDR1 SQVTM and CDR2 ANQGSEA. CDR3 region: CSAHGYSGRLTDTQYF. In DNA, the CDR3 is TGCAGCGCCCACGGCTATAGCGGGAGGTTGACAGATACGCAGTATTTT.

A few counts support this clone. The chain links TRBV30 to TRBJ1-2; 11 positions match TRBD1. Per the germline V gene, CDR1 is GTSNPN and CDR2 is SVGIG (reference sequence). The J segment lost 2 bases and the V segment lost 1 base, leaving 3 bases of the junction unmatched. This CDR3 region has 15 residues. CDR3 region: CAWSEGQGGNYGYTF. For the CDR3, the DNA is TGTGCCTGGAGTGAGGGACAGGGGGGAAACTATGGCTACACCTTC.